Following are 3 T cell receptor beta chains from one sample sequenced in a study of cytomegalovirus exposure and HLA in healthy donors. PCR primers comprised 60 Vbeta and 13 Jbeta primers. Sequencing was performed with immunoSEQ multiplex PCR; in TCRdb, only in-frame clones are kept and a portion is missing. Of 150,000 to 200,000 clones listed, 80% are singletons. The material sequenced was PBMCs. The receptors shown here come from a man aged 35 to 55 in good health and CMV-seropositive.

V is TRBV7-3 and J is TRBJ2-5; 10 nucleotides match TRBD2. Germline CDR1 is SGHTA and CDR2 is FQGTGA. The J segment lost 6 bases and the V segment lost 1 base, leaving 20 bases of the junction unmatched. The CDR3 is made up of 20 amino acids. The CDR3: CASSLMRRLAGCQGRKTQYF. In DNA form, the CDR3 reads TGTGCCAGCAGCTTAATGAGGCGACTAGCGGGCTGTCAGGGTAGAAAGACCCAGTACTTC.

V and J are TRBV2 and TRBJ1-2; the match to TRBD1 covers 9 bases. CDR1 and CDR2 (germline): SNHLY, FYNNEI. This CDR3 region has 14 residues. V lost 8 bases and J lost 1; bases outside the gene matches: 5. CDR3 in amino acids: CASHQDRGNYGYTF. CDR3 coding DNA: TGTGCCAGCCACCAGGACAGGGGTAACTATGGCTACACCTTC.

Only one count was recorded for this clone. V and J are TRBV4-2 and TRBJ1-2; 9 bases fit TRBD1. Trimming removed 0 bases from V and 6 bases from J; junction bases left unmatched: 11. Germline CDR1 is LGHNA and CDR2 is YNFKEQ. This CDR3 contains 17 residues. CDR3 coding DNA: TGTGCCAGCAGCCAAGACTCCCCGGGACAGGGAAATGATGGCTACACCTTC. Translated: CASSQDSPGQGNDGYTF.